The present T cell receptor (beta chain) was sequenced within a study of technical replicates of blood from a few donors. Sequenced by immunoSEQ multiplex PCR; TCRdb stores in-frame clones only, minus some. The sample yields roughly 9,900 clones, 90% to 95% seen once. CDR1 is SGDLS and CDR2 is YYNGEE in the germline V gene. V gave up 0 bases and J gave up 0 bases, with 10 bases separating them. CDR3 size: 15 residues. The TCR was taken from a human donor in good health. Sequencing input: PBMCs. The rearrangement links TRBV9 to TRBJ2-7; tentative D call: TRBD2 (6 bases). Written as DNA, the CDR3 is TGTGCCAGCAGCGTAGCTGTCGGGAGCTCCTACGAGCAGTACTTC. Protein sequence: CASSVAVGSSYEQYF.